These T cell receptor beta chains were read from a single sample in a study of T-cell reconstitution after alpha-beta-depleted transplantation in children. TCRdb re-called the PCR reads with MiXCR, one entry per CDR3 protein. Found here are 450,000 to 600,000 distinct CDR3 sequences, roughly 33% of them singletons; the top ten hold around 2.3%. The sequencing used PBMCs from the stem cell graft donor, collected from the stem cell graft. The source is a human donor who donated a stem cell graft to a child with aplastic anemia. Both conserved end residues are part of each CDR3. The order of the fields is V gene, J gene, clone size, D gene, CDR3 protein, CDR3 DNA. D genes are given only for firm matches. The size field is filled for only some rows; it gives once, few, many or a size class.

V gene: TRBV30
J gene: TRBJ1-2
clone size: .
D gene: .
CDR3 protein: CAWSVGLGYTF
CDR3 DNA: TGTGCCTGGAGTGTGGGACTTGGCTACACCTTC

V gene: TRBV7-2
J gene: TRBJ1-5
clone size: .
D gene: .
CDR3 protein: CASSLGVTRRQPQHF
CDR3 DNA: TGTGCCAGCAGCTTAGGCGTCACCCGGAGGCAGCCCCAGCATTTT

V gene: TRBV7-2
J gene: TRBJ2-7
clone size: few
D gene: .
CDR3 protein: CASSSKTASGEQYF
CDR3 DNA: TGTGCCAGCAGCTCTAAGACGGCCTCGGGCGAGCAGTACTTC

V gene: TRBV29-1
J gene: TRBJ1-2
clone size: few
D gene: .
CDR3 protein: CSVPDGGTDYGYTF
CDR3 DNA: TGCAGCGTTCCGGACGGTGGAACAGACTATGGCTACACCTTC

V gene: TRBV5-1
J gene: TRBJ2-2
clone size: few
D gene: .
CDR3 protein: CASSLVRGTGELFF
CDR3 DNA: TGCGCCAGCAGCTTGGTCCGGGGCACCGGGGAGCTGTTTTTT

V gene: TRBV4-1
J gene: TRBJ1-1
clone size: .
D gene: .
CDR3 protein: CASSQEPGIPEAFF
CDR3 DNA: TGCGCCAGCAGCCAAGAGCCAGGGATCCCTGAAGCTTTCTTT

V gene: TRBV18
J gene: TRBJ2-6
clone size: .
D gene: .
CDR3 protein: CASSLEVGRGANVLTF
CDR3 DNA: TGTGCCAGCTCACTCGAAGTAGGCCGCGGGGCCAACGTCCTGACTTTC

V gene: TRBV7-9
J gene: TRBJ2-1
clone size: .
D gene: .
CDR3 protein: CARGGSSYNEQFF
CDR3 DNA: TGTGCCAGGGGCGGGTCCTCCTACAATGAGCAGTTCTTC

V gene: TRBV12-3/TRBV12-4
J gene: TRBJ1-2
clone size: few
D gene: .
CDR3 protein: CASRNQGSSYGYTF
CDR3 DNA: TGTGCCAGCAGGAACCAGGGATCAAGCTATGGCTACACCTTC

V gene: TRBV5-5
J gene: TRBJ1-6
clone size: few
D gene: .
CDR3 protein: CASSLGGEAPLHF
CDR3 DNA: TGTGCCAGCAGCTTGGGCGGCGAGGCACCCCTCCACTTT

V gene: TRBV6-1
J gene: TRBJ2-3
clone size: .
D gene: TRBD2
CDR3 protein: CASGGGLAEYTDTQYF
CDR3 DNA: TGTGCCAGCGGGGGGGGACTAGCGGAATACACAGATACGCAGTATTTT

V gene: TRBV9
J gene: TRBJ2-1
clone size: few
D gene: .
CDR3 protein: CASSALTGYNEQFF
CDR3 DNA: TGTGCCAGCAGCGCACTGACAGGATACAATGAGCAGTTCTTC

V gene: TRBV20-1
J gene: TRBJ1-1
clone size: .
D gene: .
CDR3 protein: CSATKGGPNTEAFF
CDR3 DNA: TGCAGTGCTACGAAGGGGGGCCCGAACACTGAAGCTTTCTTT